Following are 22 T cell receptor beta chains from one sample sequenced in a study of cytomegalovirus exposure and HLA in healthy donors. In the PCR, 60 Vbeta and 13 Jbeta primers were used. The protocol was immunoSEQ multiplex PCR, while the TCRdb copy is restricted to in-frame clones and leaves out a portion. The sample has about 150,000 clones; about 88% are singletons. The sequenced sample consisted of PBMCs. Source of these receptors: a woman aged 18-29 years in good health and CMV-seronegative.

The V gene is TRBV28, the J gene TRBJ2-7, with D perhaps TRBD1 (5 bases). The CDR3 extends over 14 amino acids. The germline V and J ends were trimmed by 2 bases and 3 bases, with 11 bases remaining between them. Germline CDR1 and CDR2: MDHEN and SYDVKM. The CDR3 nucleotides read TGTGCCAGCAGTTTACAGGGCCCTCTCTACGAGCAGTACTTC. Its protein is CASSLQGPLYEQYF.

This sequence joins TRBV28 and TRBJ1-2; a weak D match, TRBD1 (5 bases). The germline V and J ends were trimmed by 3 bases and 8 bases, with 10 bases remaining between them. Germline assignment: CDR1 MDHEN and CDR2 SYDVKM. This CDR3 contains 12 residues. The CDR3 bases are TGTGCCAGCAGTTTCAGGGTGAGGGGCTACACCTTC. Protein: CASSFRVRGYTF.

The chain is built from TRBV2 and TRBJ2-7, with 8 bases lining up with TRBD1. V lost 3 bases and J lost 4; bases outside the gene matches: 5. Germline V gene lookup returns CDR1 SNHLY and CDR2 FYNNEI. This CDR3 is built from 14 residues. As DNA, the CDR3 is TGTGCCAGCAGTGACCAGGGGGCGATGTACGAGCAGTACTTC. Its translation: CASSDQGAMYEQYF. The complete variable domain, with remaining parts taken from reference TRBV2 and TRBJ2-7, reads EPEVTQTPSHQVTQMGQEVILRCVPISNHLYFYWYRQILGQKVEFLVSFYNNEISEKSEIFDDQFSVERPDGSNFTLKIRSTKLEDSAMYFCASSDQGAMYEQYFGPGTRLTVT.

This clone was counted only a few times. J is TRBJ1-3 and V is TRBV9; 9 bases agree with TRBD1. This CDR3 comprises 16 residues. V was clipped by 2 bases and J by 2 bases; unmatched bases: 5. CDR1 and CDR2 from the germline V gene are SGDLS and YYNGEE. The CDR3 sequence is CASSVERTGAGNTIYF. The CDR3 DNA sequence: TGTGCCAGCAGCGTCGAAAGGACAGGGGCTGGAAACACCATATATTTT.

This clone was observed a handful of times. The CDR3 reads CASSQEPAGGFSSYEQYF. CDR3 sequence (DNA): TGTGCCAGCAGCCAAGAACCAGCGGGAGGTTTCAGCTCCTACGAGCAGTACTTC. This chain links TRBV4-2 with TRBJ2-7, with 9 bases identical to TRBD2. Germline V gene data show CDR1 as LGHNA and CDR2 as YNFKEQ. Losses at the gene ends were 0 bases for V and 0 bases for J; bases not matched to a gene: 9. The CDR3 loop spans 18 amino acids.

The CDR3 DNA follows: TGTGCCAGCGGAGGGACTAGCGGGAGGTATGAGCAGTTCTTC. This codes for CASGGTSGRYEQFF. The V call is TRBV9, the J call TRBJ2-1; TRBD2 agrees at 15 bases. Per the germline V gene, CDR1 is SGDLS and CDR2 is YYNGEE. V was pared by 7 bases and J by 8 bases, with 4 bases of the junction left unmatched. The CDR3 has 14 residues.

The chain's CDR3 is CASRPRGVNYGYTF. In DNA, the CDR3 is TGTGCCAGCCGGCCCCGCGGAGTTAACTATGGCTACACCTTC. This chain joins TRBV2 and TRBJ1-2; D is unclear. This CDR3 has 14 amino acids. Trimming took off 8 bases at V and 1 base at J, with 14 bases between the two ends. Looked up from germline, CDR1 is SNHLY and CDR2 is FYNNEI. Complete variable domain (other parts from reference TRBV2 and TRBJ1-2): EPEVTQTPSHQVTQMGQEVILRCVPISNHLYFYWYRQILGQKVEFLVSFYNNEISEKSEIFDDQFSVERPDGSNFTLKIRSTKLEDSAMYFCASRPRGVNYGYTFGSGTRLTVV.

The rearrangement uses TRBV6-5 and TRBJ2-2; D remains ambiguous. Looked up from germline, CDR1 is MNHEY and CDR2 is SVGAGI. The CDR3 is made up of 14 amino acids. Trimming pared 2 bases from V and 3 bases from J, leaving 7 bases between. The CDR3 is CASSYLADTGELFF. For the CDR3, the DNA is TGTGCCAGCAGTTACCTTGCGGACACCGGGGAGCTGTTTTTT.

This rearrangement joins TRBV28 to TRBJ2-1; 9 positions agree with TRBD1. The CDR3 is 17 residues long. The V and J ends lost 4 bases and 6 bases, in that order; junction bases with no gene match: 13. The germline CDR1 and CDR2 sequences are MDHEN and SYDVKM. DNA of the CDR3: TGTGCCAGCAGTTCGACGGGCCAGACAGGGGGGCCCAATGAGCAGTTCTTC. Translation gives CASSSTGQTGGPNEQFF.

V is TRBV7-2 and J is TRBJ2-7; 9 positions agree with TRBD1. The CDR3 is 14 residues long. Germline V gene data show CDR1 as SGHTA and CDR2 as FQGNSA. The V and J ends lost 5 bases and 6 bases, in that order; junction bases with no gene match: 8. Here the CDR3 reads CASSPRTGAGEQYF. The CDR3 DNA is TGTGCCAGCAGCCCCCGGACAGGGGCGGGCGAGCAGTACTTC.

V and J are TRBV7-2 and TRBJ2-1, with 8 bases matching TRBD2. This CDR3 comprises 17 residues. V trimming: 0 bases; J trimming: 4 bases; junction bases outside the gene matches: 8. Germline V lookup: CDR1 SGHTA, CDR2 FQGNSA. The CDR3 bases are TGTGCCAGCAGCTTAGCGGGGGGACTAGGTCGTTACAATGAGCAGTTCTTC. This gives the protein CASSLAGGLGRYNEQFF.

DNA of the CDR3: TGTGCCAGCAGCAAGACAGGGGCGGGCTACAATGAGCAGTTCTTC. It encodes CASSKTGAGYNEQFF. The gene calls are TRBV21-1 and TRBJ2-1; the table assigns TRBD1, which was not confirmed against the DNA. TRBV21-1 is tagged as a pseudogene. The CDR3 loop spans 15 amino acids.

This rearrangement joins TRBV11-1 to TRBJ1-1; D uncertain. The CDR3 is made up of 13 amino acids. Germline V gene data show CDR1 as SGHAT and CDR2 as FQDESV (reference sequence). V shed 1 base and J shed 12 bases, with 15 bases lying between them. The CDR3 here is CASSLERFSITFF. CDR3 sequence (DNA): TGTGCCAGCAGCTTAGAGCGGTTTTCCATAACTTTCTTT.

This chain joins TRBV28 and TRBJ2-3, with D perhaps matching TRBD2 (5 bases). The V end lost 2 bases, the J end lost 2 bases, and 17 bases lay between the germline ends. The CDR3 is made up of 17 amino acids. The germline CDR1 and CDR2 sequences are MDHEN and SYDVKM. The CDR3 sequence: CASSLRSGGFSTDTQYF. In DNA, the CDR3 is TGTGCCAGCAGTTTAAGGTCCGGCGGGTTCTCCACAGATACGCAGTATTTT.

The chain is built from TRBV28 and TRBJ2-3; 7 bases align to TRBD1. This CDR3 is built from 15 residues. The trim removed 3 bases at V and 3 bases at J, leaving 6 bases unmatched. CDR1 is MDHEN, CDR2 SYDVKM, per germline. CDR3: CASSFSTGATDTQYF. Written as DNA, the CDR3 is TGTGCCAGCAGTTTCAGCACAGGGGCGACAGATACGCAGTATTTT.

This clone was detected a few times. The chain links TRBV4-3 to TRBJ1-1, with D perhaps TRBD1 (5 bases). The CDR3 is 16 amino acids. V was shortened by 1 base and J by 7 bases, with 19 bases between the two germline ends. The germline CDR1 and CDR2 sequences are LGHNA and YSLEER. The CDR3 DNA sequence: TGCGCCAGCAGCCAAGTAGTACTGCGGTTTAGGGGTGAAGCTTTCTTT. It translates to CASSQVVLRFRGEAFF.

CDR3 region: CASSAADTQYF. In nucleotides, the CDR3 is TGTGCCAGCAGTGCGGCAGATACGCAGTATTTT. J is TRBJ2-3 and V is TRBV2; D remains ambiguous. CDR3 size: 11 residues. V gave up 4 bases and J gave up 4 bases, with 3 bases separating them. CDR1 and CDR2 from the germline V gene are SNHLY and FYNNEI.

This clone has a single count. This chain joins TRBV6-1 and TRBJ1-5; 12 bases agree with TRBD1. Germline CDR1 reads MNHNS; CDR2 reads SASEGT. CDR3 size: 15 residues. V lost 4 bases, J lost 7 bases, and 5 bases stayed unmatched. The CDR3 here is CASSGGTGGSQPQHF. In DNA, the CDR3 is TGTGCCAGCAGTGGTGGGACAGGGGGCAGCCAGCCCCAGCATTTT.

CDR3 protein: CASSLGTGGPSAQYF. The DNA for the CDR3 is TGTGCCAGCAGCTTGGGAACGGGGGGCCCGTCGGCCCAGTACTTC. The chain has TRBV5-8 and TRBJ2-5; perhaps TRBD2 as D (7 bases). The germline V and J ends were trimmed by 0 bases and 9 bases, with 18 bases remaining between them. The germline V gene encodes CDR1 SGHTS and CDR2 YDEGEE. The CDR3 contains 15 residues.

The J gene is TRBJ1-5, the V gene TRBV23-1; 9 nucleotides agree with TRBD1. TRBV23-1 is flagged as an ORF with uncertain function. V dropped 3 bases and J dropped 0; count of bases not matched to a gene: 12. This CDR3 spans 19 amino acids. For the CDR3, the DNA is TGCGCCAGCAGTCATCTCACGACAGGGGGGCATCTTAGCAATCAGCCCCAGCATTTT. This codes for CASSHLTTGGHLSNQPQHF.

The J gene is TRBJ1-3, the V gene TRBV28; tentative D call: TRBD1 (6 bases). Trimming took off 6 bases at V and 0 bases at J, with 12 bases between the two ends. CDR1 is MDHEN, CDR2 SYDVKM, per germline. The CDR3 length is 15 residues. The CDR3 is CASRGTGPSGNTIYF. The CDR3 region has the DNA TGTGCCAGCAGGGGTACAGGGCCCTCTGGAAACACCATATATTTT.

J is TRBJ2-2 and V is TRBV7-9; 8 nucleotides line up with TRBD2. The CDR3 runs to 15 residues. V trimming: 2 bases; J trimming: 3 bases; junction bases outside the gene matches: 2. Per the germline V gene, CDR1 is SEHNR and CDR2 is FQNEAQ (reference sequence). CDR3 residues: CASSLTGGDTGELFF. The CDR3 bases are TGTGCCAGCAGCTTAACGGGAGGGGACACCGGGGAGCTGTTTTTT.